This TCR beta chain was recovered during a study of blood T cell repertoires in COVID-19. Background on the study: Specimens from acute and convalescent COVID-19 originated in the United States, Italy and Spain.

The CDR3 runs to 14 residues. From germline, CDR1 is MNHNY and CDR2 SVGAGI (reference sequence). V was pared by 6 bases and J by 4 bases, with 15 bases between. TCRdb keeps only in-frame clones here, not all; method: immunoSEQ multiplex PCR. The table has fewer than 250,000 clones, roughly four fifths seen once. The chain links TRBV6-6 to TRBJ1-1; D gene uncertain. The clonotype originates from a woman in her seventies with acute or convalescent COVID-19. The sample was peripheral blood. This CDR3 reads CASRPGRVGTEAFF. Written as DNA, the CDR3 is TGTGCCAGCAGACCCGGCCGGGTGGGCACTGAAGCTTTCTTT.